The sequence of this TCR beta chain was determined in a study of OX40 agonist ivuxolimab in advanced cancers. Autoimmune disease history or systemic immunosuppression excluded patients. Some clones are missing from TCRdb's copy, which holds only in-frame ones; the method was immunoSEQ multiplex PCR. The table has about 60,000 clones, 90% to 95% seen once. About this clone: As yet, its antigen is unknown.

Study-level points and caveats: A proportion of nonresponders additionally exhibited low normalized T-cell clonal expansion.

The CDR3 length is 15 residues. Trimming left V 2 bases short and J 3 bases short, with 13 bases between. The germline gives CDR1 SGHVS, CDR2 FNYEAQ. Sequenced here: CD4+ or CD8+ T cells sorted from blood, sampled in a trial of the OX40 agonist ivuxolimab. This TCR came from an adult with an advanced solid tumor such as melanoma, head and neck, liver or kidney cancer. The rearrangement uses TRBV7-6 and TRBJ1-2; D gene uncertain. CDR3 loop: CASSLTLRPDYGYTF. CDR3 DNA: TGTGCCAGCAGCTTAACGTTACGCCCAGACTATGGCTACACCTTC.